Following are 13 T cell receptor beta chains from one sample sequenced in a study of memory CD4+ T cells and cytomegalovirus serostatus. Method: immunoSEQ multiplex PCR; TCRdb's copy keeps in-frame clones and lacks some. The repertoire holds 50,000 to 65,000 clones, about 73% seen once, with around 0.83% in the top ten. The sort gate was single viable CD3+CD4+CD8-CD45RO+ cells for memory CD4+ T cells. The sequenced sample was memory CD4+ T cells from blood. All receptors derive from an adult in good health and CMV-seronegative.

The chain carries TRBV5-1 and TRBJ2-3; TRBD2 aligns across 8 bases. CDR1 is SGHRS, CDR2 YFSETQ, per germline. The CDR3 contains 17 residues. Trimming took 2 bases from V and 2 from J; bases not matched to a gene: 10. The CDR3 DNA reads as TGCGCCAGCAGCTTTGGGCTAGCGGGTTTAAACACAGATACGCAGTATTTT. Residues: CASSFGLAGLNTDTQYF.

V is TRBV2 and J is TRBJ1-6; D unclear. This CDR3 is built from 13 residues. CDR1 is SNHLY and CDR2 is FYNNEI in the germline V gene. Trimming pared 3 bases from V and 10 bases from J, leaving 10 bases between. The CDR3 DNA reads TGTGCCAGCAGTGACAGGTTTTTGTCACCCCTCCACTTT. Protein: CASSDRFLSPLHF.

This clone was seen only once. The chain joins TRBV27 to TRBJ1-2, with D maybe TRBD1 (6 bases). This CDR3 comprises 13 residues. Per the germline V gene, CDR1 is MNHEY and CDR2 is SMNVEV (reference sequence). Trimming took 4 bases from V and 4 from J, leaving 10 bases between them. The CDR3 region is CASSSGGAYGYTF. DNA of the CDR3: TGTGCCAGCAGTTCGGGGGGGGCCTATGGCTACACCTTC.

This chain joins TRBV29-1 and TRBJ2-2; 10 bases fit TRBD2. V trimming: 2 bases; J trimming: 3 bases; junction bases outside the gene matches: 6. The CDR3 totals 16 residues. Germline values: CDR1 SQVTM, CDR2 ANQGSEA. The CDR3 DNA reads TGCAGCGTTGAAACGATGACTAGCGGGTACACCGGGGAGCTGTTTTTT. Its translation is CSVETMTSGYTGELFF.

The chain joins TRBV19 to TRBJ1-4; D is possibly TRBD1 (5 bases). Germline V gene data show CDR1 as LNHDA and CDR2 as SQIVND (reference sequence). The CDR3 has 14 residues. V dropped 0 bases and J dropped 6 bases, with 8 bases sitting between them. DNA for the CDR3: TGTGCCAGTAGTATAGAGAACAGGCATGAAAAACTGTTTTTT. Protein sequence: CASSIENRHEKLFF.

This clone has just a few counts. This chain's CDR3 is CSATREQFF. The CDR3 DNA follows: TGCAGTGCTACCCGGGAGCAGTTCTTC. V and J are TRBV20-1 and TRBJ2-1, with D unresolved. CDR3 size: 9 residues. Trimming stripped 4 bases from V and 10 bases from J, with 5 bases between. Germline CDR1 reads DFQATT; CDR2 reads SNEGSKA (reference sequence).

The rearrangement links TRBV29-1 to TRBJ2-1, with no clear D. CDR1 is SQVTM, CDR2 ANQGSEA, per germline. The CDR3 runs 10 residues. Deletions cut 5 bases from V and 5 bases from J, with 4 bases between. The CDR3 DNA follows: TGCAGCGTTTTTAACAATGAGCAGTTCTTC. This translates into CSVFNNEQFF.

V and J are TRBV11-2 and TRBJ2-5; 13 nucleotides match TRBD2. CDR1 is SGHAT, CDR2 FQNNGV, per germline. The CDR3 runs 17 residues. With V trimmed by 0 bases and J by 2 bases, 3 bases remained unmatched. CDR3 protein: CASSLDLLAGGQETQYF. The CDR3 coding sequence is TGTGCCAGCAGCTTAGACCTACTAGCGGGGGGGCAAGAGACCCAGTACTTC.

This chain joins TRBV14 and TRBJ2-6; tentative D call: TRBD1 (6 bases). Germline CDR1 is SGHDN and CDR2 is FVKESK. The CDR3 runs 16 residues. Between the trimmed V and J ends, which lost 2 bases and 2 bases, there was a span of 10 bases. The CDR3 protein is CASSQRGGTGANVLTF. The CDR3 nucleotides read TGTGCCAGCAGCCAACGAGGGGGTACTGGGGCCAACGTCCTGACTTTC.

CDR3 nucleotides: TGTGCCAGCAGCTCCTTCAGGGGGAACACTGAAGCTTTCTTT. This encodes CASSSFRGNTEAFF. The V gene is TRBV7-9, the J gene TRBJ1-1; a weak D match, TRBD1 (6 bases). This CDR3 is 14 amino acids long. V gave up 4 bases and J gave up 1 base, with 10 bases separating them. Germline V gene data show CDR1 as SEHNR and CDR2 as FQNEAQ (reference sequence).

The chain recombines TRBV10-3 with TRBJ2-2, with TRBD2 as a possible D gene (6 bases). Germline-derived CDR1 and CDR2 are ENHRY and SYGVKD. V was clipped by 5 bases and J by 4 bases, with 17 bases between them. CDR3 length: 16 residues. Here the CDR3 reads CAISPAAGHGTGELFF. CDR3 nucleotide sequence: TGTGCCATCAGTCCCGCGGCGGGGCACGGCACCGGGGAGCTGTTTTTT.

V and J are TRBV5-1 and TRBJ2-4; D unclear. CDR3 size: 17 residues. V was shortened by 4 bases and J by 4 bases, with 21 bases between the two germline ends. Germline assignment: CDR1 SGHRS and CDR2 YFSETQ. In DNA form, the CDR3 reads TGCGCCAGCAGCAACCGGGCCTCAACTTCGCCTAAAAACATTCAGTACTTC. Translated, it gives CASSNRASTSPKNIQYF.

The chain carries TRBV5-1 and TRBJ2-7; D is uncertain. The CDR3 length is 15 residues. Trimming shortened V by 0 bases and J by 3 bases, and 13 bases separated the two germline ends. Germline V lookup: CDR1 SGHRS, CDR2 YFSETQ. The CDR3 reads CASSLDGTASYEQYF. CDR3 coding DNA: TGCGCCAGCAGCTTGGATGGCACAGCGAGCTACGAGCAGTACTTC.